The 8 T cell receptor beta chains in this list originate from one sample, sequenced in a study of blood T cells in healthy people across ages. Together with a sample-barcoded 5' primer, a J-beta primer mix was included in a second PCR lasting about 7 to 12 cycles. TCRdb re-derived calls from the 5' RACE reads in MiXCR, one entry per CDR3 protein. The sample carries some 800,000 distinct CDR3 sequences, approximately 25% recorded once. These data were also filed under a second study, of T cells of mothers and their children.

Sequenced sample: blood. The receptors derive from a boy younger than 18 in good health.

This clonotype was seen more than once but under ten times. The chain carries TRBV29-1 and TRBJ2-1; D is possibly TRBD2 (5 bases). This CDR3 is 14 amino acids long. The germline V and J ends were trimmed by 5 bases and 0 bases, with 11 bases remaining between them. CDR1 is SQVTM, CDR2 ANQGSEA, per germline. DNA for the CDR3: TGCAGCGTTCGTGGCAGCGGCTCCTACAATGAGCAGTTCTTC. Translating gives CSVRGSGSYNEQFF.

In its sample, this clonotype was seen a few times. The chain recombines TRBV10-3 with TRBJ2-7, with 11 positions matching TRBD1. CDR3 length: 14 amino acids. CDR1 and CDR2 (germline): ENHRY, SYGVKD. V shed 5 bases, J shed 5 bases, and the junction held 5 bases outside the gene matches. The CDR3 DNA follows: TGTGCCATCAGTCGGGACAGGGGGTCAGACGAGCAGTACTTC. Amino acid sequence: CAISRDRGSDEQYF.

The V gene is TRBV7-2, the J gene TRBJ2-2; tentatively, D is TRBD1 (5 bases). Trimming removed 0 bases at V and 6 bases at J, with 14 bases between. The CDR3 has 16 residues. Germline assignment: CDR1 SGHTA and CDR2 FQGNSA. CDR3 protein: CASSLAIGVGAGELFF. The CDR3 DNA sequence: TGTGCCAGCAGCTTAGCGATAGGGGTTGGGGCCGGGGAGCTGTTTTTT.

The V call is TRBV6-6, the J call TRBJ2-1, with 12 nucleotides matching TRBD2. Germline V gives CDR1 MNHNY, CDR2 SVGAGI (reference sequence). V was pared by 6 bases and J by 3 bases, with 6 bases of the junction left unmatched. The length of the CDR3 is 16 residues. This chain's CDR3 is CASRSRTSGDYNEQFF. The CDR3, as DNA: TGTGCCAGCAGGTCCCGGACTAGCGGGGACTACAATGAGCAGTTCTTC.

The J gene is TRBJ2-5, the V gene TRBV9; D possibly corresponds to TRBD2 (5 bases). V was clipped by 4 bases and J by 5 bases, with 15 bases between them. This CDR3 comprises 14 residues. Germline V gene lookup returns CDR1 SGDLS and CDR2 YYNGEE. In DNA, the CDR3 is TGTGCCAGCAGCCCCAACGCGGGCGTGGAGACCCAGTACTTC. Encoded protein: CASSPNAGVETQYF. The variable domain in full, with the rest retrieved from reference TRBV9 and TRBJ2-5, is DSGVTQTPKHLITATGQRVTLRCSPRSGDLSVYWYQQSLDQGLQFLIQYYNGEERAKGNILERFSAQQFPDLHSELNLSSLELGDSALYFCASSPNAGVETQYFGPGTRLLVL.

The CDR3 nucleotides are TGCAGCGCAACTTCTGACCGTGGGACCCAGTACTTC. Translated: CSATSDRGTQYF. The V and J genes are TRBV20-1 and TRBJ2-5; the D is unclear. The V gene's germline CDR1 is DFQATT and CDR2 SNEGSKA (reference sequence). The CDR3 is 12 amino acids.

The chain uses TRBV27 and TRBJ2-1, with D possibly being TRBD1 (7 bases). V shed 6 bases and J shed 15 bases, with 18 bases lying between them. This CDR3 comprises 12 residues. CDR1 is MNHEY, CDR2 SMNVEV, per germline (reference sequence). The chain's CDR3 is CASRDAGGQLFF. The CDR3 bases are TGTGCCAGCAGGGACGCAGGGGGGCAACTGTTCTTC.

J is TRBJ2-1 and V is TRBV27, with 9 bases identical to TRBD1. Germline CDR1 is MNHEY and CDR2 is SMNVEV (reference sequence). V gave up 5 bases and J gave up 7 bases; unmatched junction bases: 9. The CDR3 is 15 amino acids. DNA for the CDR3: TGTGCCAGCAGTCGTCCGGGACAGGGTACAAATGAGCAGTTCTTC. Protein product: CASSRPGQGTNEQFF.